Below are 9 T cell receptor beta chains sequenced from a single sample in a study of OX40 agonist ivuxolimab in advanced cancers. The method was immunoSEQ multiplex PCR; TCRdb's version includes in-frame clones alone and lacks a portion of them. The top ten hold more than 0.75% of the sample, which has nearly 85,000 clones, approximately 87% seen once. Sequences were derived from CD4+ or CD8+ T cells sorted from blood, sampled in a trial of the OX40 agonist ivuxolimab. Receptors were obtained from an adult with an advanced solid tumor such as melanoma, head and neck, liver or kidney cancer.

The CDR3 protein is CASSDPGRILYGYTF. The CDR3, as DNA: TGTGCCAGCAGTGATCCGGGACGGATCCTCTATGGCTACACCTTC. The chain has TRBV6-1 and TRBJ1-2; a possible D gene is TRBD1 (5 bases). The V and J ends lost 3 bases and 4 bases respectively, with 15 bases between them. The length of the CDR3 is 15 residues. Per the germline V gene, CDR1 is MNHNS and CDR2 is SASEGT.

A single count supports this clone. The J gene is TRBJ2-3, the V gene TRBV5-6, with D unresolved. Germline assignment: CDR1 SGHDT and CDR2 YYEEEE. Deletions cut 4 bases from V and 4 bases from J, with 13 bases between. The CDR3 consists of 14 residues. CDR3 nucleotides: TGTGCCAGCAGCCGTCGCGGCCCTGCAGATACGCAGTATTTT. Amino acid sequence: CASSRRGPADTQYF.

The J gene is TRBJ1-4, the V gene TRBV18; TRBD1 is a possible D gene (6 bases). CDR1 and CDR2 (germline): KGHSH, LQKENI. Trimming took 0 bases from V and 8 from J, leaving 10 bases between them. The CDR3 length is 14 residues. This CDR3 is CASSPPQRGEKLFF. DNA of the CDR3: TGTGCCAGCTCACCACCCCAGAGGGGGGAAAAACTGTTTTTT.

The chain recombines TRBV7-8 with TRBJ1-2, with 9 bases lining up with TRBD1. Germline trimming cut 4 bases from V and 2 bases from J; bases unmatched to any gene: 2. Germline-derived CDR1 and CDR2 are SGHVS and FQNEAQ. The CDR3 sequence is 14 residues long. The CDR3 here is CASSSGQGNYGYTF. CDR3 nucleotide sequence: TGTGCCAGCAGCTCGGGACAGGGAAACTATGGCTACACCTTC.

The chain combines TRBV5-1 with TRBJ2-3, with D possibly TRBD2 on 5 matching bases. The germline V gene has CDR1 SGHRS and CDR2 YFSETQ. CDR3 length equals 16 residues. Trimming removed 4 bases at V and 4 bases at J, with 19 bases between. The CDR3 sequence is CASSPGLDVLADTQYF. CDR3 sequence (DNA): TGCGCCAGCAGCCCCGGACTCGACGTCCTGGCAGATACGCAGTATTTT. Full variable domain (outside the CDR3, taken from reference TRBV5-1 and TRBJ2-3): KAGVTQTPRYLIKTRGQQVTLSCSPISGHRSVSWYQQTPGQGLQFLFEYFSETQRNKGNFPGRFSGRQFSNSRSEMNVSTLELGDSALYLCASSPGLDVLADTQYFGPGTRLTVL.

This clone has just one count. The chain links TRBV19 to TRBJ1-2; possible D gene TRBD1, 5 bases. CDR3 length: 15 amino acids. V was trimmed by 3 bases and J by 5 bases, leaving 16 bases between them. Germline V gene lookup returns CDR1 LNHDA and CDR2 SQIVND (reference sequence). The CDR3 DNA reads TGTGCCAGTAGTATGGACGACTGGGGGGGTTATGGCTACACCTTC. Translated, it gives CASSMDDWGGYGYTF.

The chain is built from TRBV6-4 and TRBJ2-7, with D possibly being TRBD1 (5 bases). Deletions cut 8 bases from V and 2 bases from J, with 10 bases between. This CDR3 is built from 12 residues. Germline lookup yields CDR1 MRHNA and CDR2 SNTAGT. The DNA of the CDR3 is TGTGCCAGCGGTAGGGGTACCTACGAGCAGTACTTC. It is translated as CASGRGTYEQYF.

Only a few counts were recorded for this clone. The V and J genes are TRBV18 and TRBJ1-5; D call uncertain. Germline V gene data show CDR1 as KGHSH and CDR2 as LQKENI. The CDR3 extends over 12 amino acids. Trimming took 4 bases from V and 5 from J, leaving 6 bases between them. The CDR3 DNA reads as TGTGCCAGCTCACTAAGCTATCAGCCCCAGCATTTT. Translating gives CASSLSYQPQHF.

The chain joins TRBV4-1 to TRBJ2-5; 8 bases are shared with TRBD2. This CDR3 region has 16 residues. J was trimmed by 4 bases and V by 5 bases; bases with no gene match: 12. Germline loops: CDR1 MGHRA, CDR2 YSYEKL. CDR3 DNA sequence: TGCGCCAGCAGCTCTCGACCCGGACTAGCCGGAGAGACCCAGTACTTC. Amino acids: CASSSRPGLAGETQYF.